The 28 T cell receptor beta chains below all came from one sample that was sequenced in a study of blood T cell repertoires in COVID-19. The data were produced by immunoSEQ multiplex PCR, yet TCRdb's version contains in-frame clones alone and is incomplete. The sample holds over 250,000 clones, 86% seen once. Sequencing was carried out using peripheral blood. The receptors here all came from a woman in her 70s with COVID-19, enrolled during active disease.

This clone turned up a few times. The V gene is TRBV5-1, the J gene TRBJ1-1, with TRBD1 identical over 7 bases. The CDR3 runs to 15 residues. Germline V gives CDR1 SGHRS, CDR2 YFSETQ. V gave up 0 bases and J gave up 5 bases; unmatched junction bases: 7. The DNA of the CDR3 is TGCGCCAGCAGCTTGGAAGGCAGGGGGAGGACTGAAGCTTTCTTT. Its translation: CASSLEGRGRTEAFF.

This rearrangement joins TRBV9 to TRBJ1-1, with D perhaps matching TRBD1 (5 bases). Per germline, CDR1 SGDLS and CDR2 YYNGEE. The CDR3 extends over 13 amino acids. Trimming left V 0 bases short and J 7 bases short, with 10 bases between. In DNA form, the CDR3 reads TGTGCCAGCAGCGTAGGACAGCCCGTTGAAGCTTTCTTT. Translating gives CASSVGQPVEAFF.

The V and J genes are TRBV4-3 and TRBJ2-7; D is unclear. This CDR3 spans 13 amino acids. Per the germline V gene, CDR1 is LGHNA and CDR2 is YSLEER. Deletions cut 0 bases from V and 0 bases from J, with 3 bases between. CDR3 bases: TGCGCCAGCAGCCAAGATAGCTCCTACGAGCAGTACTTC. Translated, it gives CASSQDSSYEQYF.

The chain couples TRBV7-2 to TRBJ2-1; 10 nucleotides line up with TRBD1. The V segment lost 4 bases and the J segment 9 bases; nucleotides outside the gene matches: 3. Germline CDR1 and CDR2: SGHTA and FQGNSA. The CDR3 has 13 amino acids. The CDR3 DNA sequence: TGTGCCAGCAGCTCACGACAGGGGGCTGAGCAGTTCTTC. Translated: CASSSRQGAEQFF. Filled out from reference TRBV7-2 and TRBJ2-1, the complete variable domain reads GAGVSQSPSNKVTEKGKDVELRCDPISGHTALYWYRQSLGQGLEFLIYFQGNSAPDKSGLPSDRFSAERTGGSVSTLTIQRTQQEDSAVYLCASSSRQGAEQFFGPGTRLTVL.

The chain couples TRBV4-3 to TRBJ2-1, with a tentative D call TRBD1 (6 bases). The CDR3 is 14 amino acids. V was shortened by 2 bases and J by 6 bases, with 11 bases between the two germline ends. The germline V gene has CDR1 LGHNA and CDR2 YSLEER. The DNA for the CDR3 is TGCGCCAGCAGCCAAATCGACAGGTTCAATGAGCAGTTCTTC. Protein product: CASSQIDRFNEQFF.

The chain couples TRBV6-6 to TRBJ2-7, with unresolved D. Germline loops: CDR1 MNHNY, CDR2 SVGAGI (reference sequence). Between the trimmed V and J ends, which lost 2 bases and 3 bases, there was a span of 8 bases. This CDR3 spans 13 amino acids. For the CDR3, the DNA is TGTGCCAGCAGTTACGCCGGCGGCTACGAGCAGTACTTC. It yields the protein CASSYAGGYEQYF.

J is TRBJ2-3 and V is TRBV7-9; D ambiguous. With 2 bases removed from V and 2 bases from J, the gap between germline ends came to 11 bases. This CDR3 has 15 amino acids. In germline, CDR1 is SEHNR, CDR2 FQNEAQ (reference sequence). CDR3 sequence: CASSLIGQNTDTQYF. CDR3 coding DNA: TGTGCCAGCAGCTTAATTGGGCAGAACACAGATACGCAGTATTTT.

J is TRBJ2-2 and V is TRBV10-3; TRBD1 agrees at 7 bases. The V gene's germline CDR1 is ENHRY and CDR2 SYGVKD. CDR3 length: 16 amino acids. The J segment lost 1 base and the V segment lost 2 bases, leaving 4 bases of the junction unmatched. The CDR3 coding sequence is TGTGCCATCAGTGAGCGAACAGGGGTGAACACCGGGGAGCTGTTTTTT. This gives the protein CAISERTGVNTGELFF.

This chain joins TRBV4-2 and TRBJ2-1; D is possibly TRBD2 (5 bases). Per the germline V gene, CDR1 is LGHNA and CDR2 is YNFKEQ. This CDR3 has 13 residues. With 2 bases removed from V and 5 bases from J, the gap between germline ends came to 7 bases. The CDR3 loop is CASSQRTDNEQFF. The DNA of the CDR3 is TGTGCCAGCAGCCAACGGACTGACAATGAGCAGTTCTTC.

The V call is TRBV14, the J call TRBJ1-2; D is uncertain. V dropped 0 bases and J dropped 4 bases, with 9 bases sitting between them. Germline CDR1 and CDR2: SGHDN and FVKESK. The CDR3 has 14 residues. The CDR3 loop is CASSQDNLFYGYTF. The CDR3 DNA sequence: TGTGCCAGCAGCCAAGATAACCTATTCTATGGCTACACCTTC.

This chain joins TRBV7-6 and TRBJ2-1, with D possibly matching TRBD1 (5 bases). The CDR3 has 15 amino acids. V shed 1 base and J shed 4 bases, with 11 bases lying between them. Germline V CDR1 and CDR2: SGHVS, FNYEAQ. The CDR3 coding sequence is TGTGCCAGCAGCTTAGATCCGACAGATTACAATGAGCAGTTCTTC. Translation gives CASSLDPTDYNEQFF.

The chain has TRBV30 and TRBJ1-4; D call uncertain. Germline V gives CDR1 GTSNPN, CDR2 SVGIG (reference sequence). The CDR3 sequence is 15 residues long. The germline V and J ends were trimmed by 3 bases and 2 bases, with 13 bases remaining between them. The CDR3 coding sequence is TGTGCCTGGAGGGCCATCGGGTCCACTAATGAAAAACTGTTTTTT. Amino acids: CAWRAIGSTNEKLFF.

The chain uses TRBV3-1 (or the pseudogene TRBV3-2) and TRBJ2-1; 10 bases are a match to TRBD2. V dropped 1 base and J dropped 2; count of bases not matched to a gene: 8. CDR1 is LGHDT, CDR2 YNNKEL, per germline (reference sequence). This CDR3 comprises 18 residues. DNA for the CDR3: TGTGCCAGCAGCCAAGCTAGCGGGGGCTATTTTACCTACAATGAGCAGTTCTTC. Residues: CASSQASGGYFTYNEQFF.

This clone has just a few counts. The rearrangement uses TRBV5-1 and TRBJ1-3; TRBD1 matches at 8 bases. Germline V gene sequence: CDR1 SGHRS, CDR2 YFSETQ. J was trimmed by 0 bases and V by 4 bases; bases with no gene match: 12. This CDR3 region has 18 residues. This CDR3 reads CASSPAGLTGVSGNTIYF. The CDR3 nucleotides are TGCGCCAGCAGCCCCGCGGGGTTGACAGGGGTCTCTGGAAACACCATATATTTT.

This rearrangement joins TRBV4-1 to TRBJ2-7, with TRBD1 matching over 9 bases. Germline CDR1 and CDR2: MGHRA and YSYEKL. Trimming took 1 base from V and 3 from J; bases not matched to a gene: 10. CDR3 length equals 17 residues. In nucleotides, the CDR3 is TGCGCCAGCAGCCAAGCCTGGAGGGACAGGGCGAACTACGAGCAGTACTTC. This sequence encodes CASSQAWRDRANYEQYF.

The chain employs TRBV5-5 and TRBJ1-4, with TRBD1 identical over 8 bases. This CDR3 has 14 residues. V trimming: 4 bases; J trimming: 6 bases; junction bases outside the gene matches: 5. CDR1 and CDR2 (germline): SGHKS, YYEKEE (reference sequence). DNA of the CDR3: TGTGCCAGCAGCACTCGGACAGGGCATGAAAAACTGTTTTTT. Encoded protein: CASSTRTGHEKLFF.

V gene TRBV20-1 combines with J gene TRBJ2-7; the D gene is possibly TRBD2 (5 bases). This CDR3 comprises 11 residues. The ends were cut back, 5 bases at V and 7 bases at J, with 12 bases in the middle. The germline V gene has CDR1 DFQATT and CDR2 SNEGSKA (reference sequence). CDR3 coding DNA: TGCAGTGCTTCTAGCCCGGGGGAGCAGTACTTC. Translation: CSASSPGEQYF.

V and J are TRBV13 and TRBJ1-4; 7 bases fit TRBD1. This CDR3 region has 14 residues. CDR1 is PRHDT, CDR2 FYEKMQ, per germline (reference sequence). The trim removed 4 bases at V and 8 bases at J, leaving 7 bases unmatched. CDR3 DNA sequence: TGTGCCAGCAGCTCGACAGGGTTAGCCGAAAAACTGTTTTTT. Translating gives CASSSTGLAEKLFF.

The rearrangement uses TRBV6-5 and TRBJ2-7, with D tentatively TRBD1 (6 bases). Trimming cost V 7 bases and J 3 bases, with 19 bases left between them. The germline gives CDR1 MNHEY, CDR2 SVGAGI. CDR3 size: 15 residues. The CDR3 loop is CASISRDRLSYEQYF. The CDR3 nucleotides read TGTGCCAGCATTTCACGAGACAGGCTTAGCTACGAGCAGTACTTC.

This clone was seen a few times. The rearrangement joins TRBV6-1 to TRBJ2-5; possible D gene TRBD1, 6 bases. Trimming took 5 bases from V and 2 from J, leaving 12 bases between them. Per the germline V gene, CDR1 is MNHNS and CDR2 is SASEGT. The CDR3 has 14 residues. This CDR3 reads CASSFSGQQETQYF. The CDR3 region has the DNA TGTGCCAGCAGTTTCTCTGGACAGCAAGAGACCCAGTACTTC.

V is TRBV11-2 and J is TRBJ2-4, with unresolved D. The CDR3 length is 14 residues. Germline-derived CDR1 and CDR2 are SGHAT and FQNNGV. Trimming took 5 bases from V and 6 from J, leaving 14 bases between them. CDR3 nucleotide sequence: TGTGCCAGCAGCCCCGTTCCTAGTACAAACATTCAGTACTTC. It is translated as CASSPVPSTNIQYF.

The chain has TRBV27 and TRBJ2-2; D perhaps matches TRBD2 (7 bases). Deletions cut 5 bases from V and 5 bases from J, with 15 bases between. The CDR3 covers 15 residues. Germline CDR1 and CDR2: MNHEY and SMNVEV (reference sequence). DNA for the CDR3: TGTGCCAGCAGTCCCCGGACAGCGGGGACCGGGGAGCTGTTTTTT. It yields the protein CASSPRTAGTGELFF.

V usage is TRBV7-2 and J usage is TRBJ2-5; 8 bases match TRBD1. The CDR3 runs to 15 residues. Germline V gene lookup returns CDR1 SGHTA and CDR2 FQGNSA. Germline trimming cut 3 bases from V and 1 base from J; bases unmatched to any gene: 4. In nucleotides, the CDR3 is TGTGCCAGCAGCTTCCGACAGGGGATCCAAGAGACCCAGTACTTC. Protein sequence: CASSFRQGIQETQYF.

This chain uses TRBV5-1 with TRBJ2-7; TRBD1 matches at 9 bases. V lost 4 bases to trimming and J lost 4 bases; unmatched junction nucleotides: 9. The CDR3 has 15 residues. In germline, CDR1 is SGHRS, CDR2 YFSETQ. The CDR3 DNA sequence: TGCGCCAGCAGCCGATTGGACAGGGGTATTTACGAGCAGTACTTC. Translating gives CASSRLDRGIYEQYF. The variable domain in full, completed from reference TRBV5-1 and TRBJ2-7, reads KAGVTQTPRYLIKTRGQQVTLSCSPISGHRSVSWYQQTPGQGLQFLFEYFSETQRNKGNFPGRFSGRQFSNSRSEMNVSTLELGDSALYLCASSRLDRGIYEQYFGPGTRLTVT.

This chain links TRBV27 with TRBJ2-1; 9 positions agree with TRBD1. This CDR3 region has 17 residues. Germline CDR1 MNHEY, CDR2 SMNVEV (reference sequence). V dropped 6 bases and J dropped 0; count of bases not matched to a gene: 9. In DNA, the CDR3 is TGTGCCAGCAGAACAGGGGGCGATTGGAGCTCCTACAATGAGCAGTTCTTC. Protein: CASRTGGDWSSYNEQFF.

This chain links TRBV6-6 with TRBJ2-7; 8 bases agree with TRBD2. The V gene end was trimmed by 8 bases and the J gene end by 5 bases; junction bases not matched to a gene: 2. The CDR3 runs 11 residues. Germline V gene sequence: CDR1 MNHNY, CDR2 SVGAGI (reference sequence). CDR3 loop: CASGRGDEQYF. The CDR3, as DNA: TGTGCCAGCGGGCGGGGGGACGAGCAGTACTTC.

V is TRBV29-1 and J is TRBJ1-1; D may be TRBD1 (5 bases). V was pared by 3 bases and J by 6 bases, with 11 bases between. Per germline, CDR1 SQVTM and CDR2 ANQGSEA. The CDR3 has 12 residues. The CDR3 DNA reads as TGCAGCGTTGACGGGGGTTTGGCTGAAGCTTTCTTT. Translation: CSVDGGLAEAFF.

The chain is built from TRBV12-2 and TRBJ1-1. TRBV12-2 is marked as a pseudogene. The CDR3 sequence is 12 residues long. The DNA of the CDR3 is TGTGCAAGTCGCCCCTCCGGGACTGAAGCTTTCTTT. Translation gives CASRPSGTEAFF.